The 14 T cell receptor beta chains presented below share a single source sample, sequenced in a study of cytomegalovirus exposure and HLA in healthy donors. Sequenced by immunoSEQ multiplex PCR; TCRdb stores in-frame clones only, minus some. This sample has 100,000 to 150,000 clones, with more than 70% found just once. The material sequenced was PBMCs. These receptors were taken from a woman aged 25 to 39 in good health and CMV-seronegative.

The J gene is TRBJ2-7, the V gene TRBV7-2; 10 nucleotides match TRBD2. Germline CDR1 reads SGHTA; CDR2 reads FQGNSA. The CDR3 has 19 amino acids. After removal of 4 bases from V and 0 bases from J, the junction contained 15 bases not matched to a gene. CDR3 in DNA: TGTGCCAGCAGCTCGACCAGACTAGCGGGCGCCCTTAGCTCCTACGAGCAGTACTTC. It translates to CASSSTRLAGALSSYEQYF.

V gene TRBV2 combines with J gene TRBJ1-5, with 11 bases identical to TRBD1. Germline CDR1 reads SNHLY; CDR2 reads FYNNEI. There are 15 residues in the CDR3. J was trimmed by 6 bases and V by 7 bases; bases with no gene match: 8. CDR3 bases: TGTGCCAGCATAATGGACAGGGGGCGCGTTCAGCCCCAGCATTTT. Its translation is CASIMDRGRVQPQHF.

The chain links TRBV7-2 to TRBJ1-2; no clear D gene. The V gene lost 6 bases and the J gene lost 1 base, with 9 bases spanning the gap. CDR1 is SGHTA, CDR2 FQGNSA, per germline. The CDR3 contains 13 residues. The CDR3 sequence: CASSISLNYGYTF. The CDR3, as DNA: TGTGCCAGCAGTATCTCCCTTAACTATGGCTACACCTTC.

V gene TRBV6-5 combines with J gene TRBJ1-1, with 9 bases matching TRBD1. The germline gives CDR1 MNHEY, CDR2 SVGAGI. This CDR3 is built from 14 residues. J gave up 1 base and V 6 bases, and 3 bases lay outside the gene matches. CDR3 region: CASRQGQGNTEAFF. The DNA of the CDR3 is TGTGCCAGCAGACAGGGACAGGGGAACACTGAAGCTTTCTTT.

The gene calls are TRBV5-4 and TRBJ1-2, with a possible D match to TRBD1 (5 bases). The germline gives CDR1 SGHNT, CDR2 YYREEE (reference sequence). Trimming took off 0 bases at V and 5 bases at J, with 14 bases between the two ends. The CDR3 is 15 residues long. CDR3 in DNA: TGTGCCAGCAGCTTGGAGGGGTCTCTGGAGTATGGCTACACCTTC. Amino acid sequence: CASSLEGSLEYGYTF.

This rearrangement joins TRBV12-5 to TRBJ1-2; 10 nucleotides align to TRBD1. The CDR3 is 17 amino acids. Germline V gives CDR1 LGHNT, CDR2 FRNRAP. V lost 2 bases to trimming and J lost 5 bases; unmatched junction nucleotides: 11. CDR3 protein: CASGLREGQGVGYGYTF. The CDR3 DNA follows: TGTGCTAGTGGTTTGCGGGAAGGACAGGGGGTAGGGTATGGCTACACCTTC. Complete variable domain (other parts from reference TRBV12-5 and TRBJ1-2): DARVTQTPRHKVTEMGQEVTMRCQPILGHNTVFWYRQTMMQGLELLAYFRNRAPLDDSGMPKDRFSAEMPDATLATLKIQPSEPRDSAVYFCASGLREGQGVGYGYTFGSGTRLTVV.

This clone was seen more than once but under ten times. This rearrangement joins TRBV27 to TRBJ2-7; 9 positions agree with TRBD1. CDR3 size: 14 residues. The junction had 1 base not matched to a gene; V was cut back by 3 bases and J by 1 base. Germline-derived CDR1 and CDR2 are MNHEY and SMNVEV (reference sequence). Written as DNA, the CDR3 is TGTGCCAGCAGTTTTGGGACAGGGTCCTACGAGCAGTACTTC. As protein: CASSFGTGSYEQYF.

This rearrangement joins TRBV6-5 to TRBJ1-6; tentative D call: TRBD1 (5 bases). Germline V gene data show CDR1 as MNHEY and CDR2 as SVGAGI. Trimming pared 1 base from V and 9 bases from J, leaving 13 bases between. This CDR3 contains 15 residues. The CDR3 is CASSYLGAGPSPLHF. Written as DNA, the CDR3 is TGTGCCAGCAGTTACTTGGGCGCAGGGCCTTCACCCCTCCACTTT.

The chain links TRBV9 to TRBJ2-5; 7 bases match TRBD2. Germline loops: CDR1 SGDLS, CDR2 YYNGEE. The CDR3 is 15 amino acids. V shed 4 bases and J 5 bases; nucleotides not matched to a gene: 11. The CDR3 reads CASSPPGGMRETQYF. The CDR3 nucleotides are TGTGCCAGCAGCCCTCCCGGGGGGATGAGGGAGACCCAGTACTTC.

This sequence joins TRBV15 and TRBJ2-7; D is uncertain. In germline, CDR1 is LNHNV, CDR2 YYDKDF (reference sequence). This CDR3 region has 12 residues. Between the trimmed V and J ends, which lost 0 bases and 7 bases, there was a span of 7 bases. CDR3 loop: CATSREVGEQYF. The DNA for the CDR3 is TGTGCCACCAGCAGAGAAGTCGGGGAGCAGTACTTC.

This clone has a handful of counts. The gene calls are TRBV7-7 and TRBJ2-7; 9 positions match TRBD1. Germline CDR1 and CDR2: SSHAT and FNYEAQ (reference sequence). The CDR3 length is 15 residues. V was clipped by 5 bases and J by 5 bases; unmatched bases: 10. The CDR3 nucleotides read TGTGCCAGCAGCGTAGGGACAGGGATGAAGGACGAGCAGTACTTC. Protein sequence: CASSVGTGMKDEQYF.

The chain's CDR3 is CASSLRGQGAGYTF. DNA for the CDR3: TGTGCCAGCAGTTTAAGGGGTCAGGGGGCTGGCTACACCTTC. V is TRBV7-2 and J is TRBJ1-2; 8 bases align to TRBD1. The CDR3 sequence is 14 residues long. Germline-derived CDR1 and CDR2 are SGHTA and FQGNSA. V dropped 6 bases and J dropped 7; count of bases not matched to a gene: 10.

The chain combines TRBV7-9 with TRBJ1-6; D ambiguous. The CDR3 is made up of 14 amino acids. CDR1 is SEHNR and CDR2 is FQNEAQ in the germline V gene (reference sequence). V was pared by 5 bases and J by 5 bases, with 10 bases between. The CDR3 here is CASSTAGDNSPLHF. The CDR3 DNA follows: TGTGCCAGCAGCACGGCAGGCGATAATTCACCCCTCCACTTT.

This clone occurred once. V usage is TRBV6-5 and J usage is TRBJ1-1; D unresolved. Germline V gene data show CDR1 as MNHEY and CDR2 as SVGAGI. The ends were cut back, 8 bases at V and 3 bases at J, with 13 bases in the middle. The CDR3 spans 13 residues. CDR3 in amino acids: CASGPSGYTEAFF. The CDR3 DNA is TGTGCCAGCGGCCCTTCGGGGTACACTGAAGCTTTCTTT.